These T cell receptor beta chains were read from a single sample in a study of HIV-infected patients and healthy controls. Using its own MiXCR run on the 5' RACE reads, TCRdb lists one record per CDR3 protein. Of almost 25,000 distinct CDR3 sequences listed, under 9.5% are singletons. Source material: blood. These receptors all stem from an adult in good health. Both conserved end residues are part of each CDR3. D genes are given only for firm matches. Size is omitted from some rows. Given values are once, few, many or a class for expanded clones.

TRBJ1-1 | NA | many | TRBV7-8 | TGTGCCAGCAGCTTAGGCGGGACGGCAAACACTGAAGCTTTCTTT | CASSLGGTANTEAFF
TRBJ2-3 | TRBD2 | many | TRBV5-1 | TGCGCCAGCAGCCCGACACCTAGGACTAGCGGGGGCACAGATACGCAGTATTTT | CASSPTPRTSGGTDTQYF
TRBJ2-2 | NA | NA | TRBV6-6 | TGTGCCAGCAACGGCGGCGGGGAGCTGTTTTTT | CASNGGGELFF
TRBJ2-2 | TRBD1 | medium-sized | TRBV3-1 | TGTGCCAGTGGATTTGGACAGGGGAGAGGCACCGGGGAGCTGTTTTTT | CASGFGQGRGTGELFF
TRBJ1-1 | NA | many | TRBV29-1 | TGCAGCGTTGAAAAGGGGAGTTCCACTGAAGCTTTCTTT | CSVEKGSSTEAFF
TRBJ2-7 | TRBD2 | many | TRBV30 | TGTGCCTGGAGTTCTCTTAGCGGGGGGGGCCCCTACGAGCAGTACTTC | CAWSSLSGGGPYEQYF
TRBJ2-3 | NA | many | TRBV29-1 | TGCAGCGTTAGGAAGGAAAATACGCAGTATTTT | CSVRKENTQYF
TRBJ1-1 | NA | many | TRBV2 | TGTGCCAGCAGTGAAGCGGCTGAAGCTTTCTTT | CASSEAAEAFF
TRBJ1-2 | NA | many | TRBV12-3/TRBV12-4 | TGTGCCAGCAGTTTAGAAGCCGCGTATTATGGCTACACCTTC | CASSLEAAYYGYTF
TRBJ2-3 | NA | many | TRBV15 | TGTGCCACCAGCAGAGATCTACCTAGGAGGGGGGGCCCAGATACGCAGTATTTT | CATSRDLPRRGGPDTQYF
TRBJ2-5 | NA | many | TRBV20-1 | TGCAGTGCTAGATCCGGTAGGGGATTCCGGGCCCAGTACTTC | CSARSGRGFRAQYF
TRBJ1-1 | NA | many | TRBV29-1 | TGCAGCGTTGCGACCGGATTTTACGAAGCTTTCTTT | CSVATGFYEAFF
TRBJ1-2 | NA | medium-sized | TRBV3-1 | TGTGCCAGCAGCCAAGATCTGGCGGTCCACCACTTC | CASSQDLAVHHF
TRBJ2-7 | NA | many | TRBV5-1 | TGCGCCAGCAGCTTCGACCGGAGCTACGAGCAGTACTTC | CASSFDRSYEQYF
TRBJ2-3 | TRBD2 | many | TRBV6-4 | TGTGCCAGCAGTGACGCGGGGGGGCCGGCAGATACGCAGTATTTT | CASSDAGGPADTQYF
TRBJ1-5 | TRBD1 | many | TRBV12-3/TRBV12-4 | TGTGCCAGCAGTGGACCGGGACAGGGGTTTAATCAGCCCCAGCATTTT | CASSGPGQGFNQPQHF
TRBJ2-7 | NA | NA | TRBV28 | TGTGCCAGCAGTTTATGGGGCAGGCCCCTAGAGTACGAGCAGTACTTC | CASSLWGRPLEYEQYF
TRBJ2-5 | TRBD2 | many | TRBV3-1 | TGTGCCAGCAGCCAACTCGGGCGGGGGGCGTGGGAGACCCAGTACTTC | CASSQLGRGAWETQYF
TRBJ1-1 | NA | many | TRBV6-2/TRBV6-3 | TGTGCCAGCAGTGGCAGGGTTTACACTGAAGCTTTCTTT | CASSGRVYTEAFF
TRBJ2-3 | TRBD2 | few | TRBV7-6 | TGTGCCAGCAGCTTAGTGACTAGCTGGACGGATACGCAGTATTTT | CASSLVTSWTDTQYF
TRBJ2-3 | NA | many | TRBV12-3/TRBV12-4 | TGTGCCAGCAGTTTAGTTCGGGCAGGGAGACGCACAGATACGCAGTATTTT | CASSLVRAGRRTDTQYF
TRBJ1-2 | NA | many | TRBV7-9 | TGTGCCAGCAGTATAGGGGCCCTTAACTATGGCTACACCTTC | CASSIGALNYGYTF
TRBJ2-7 | NA | many | TRBV6-5 | TGTGCCAGCAGTTATCGGACGGATACCTACGAGCAGTACTTC | CASSYRTDTYEQYF
TRBJ2-5 | TRBD2 | many | TRBV7-9 | TGTGCCAGCAGCTATAGCGGGGCAGAGACCCAGTACTTC | CASSYSGAETQYF
TRBJ1-1 | NA | many | TRBV29-1 | TGCAGCGTTGAATCGGCCCGATTGAACACTGAAGCTTTCTTT | CSVESARLNTEAFF
TRBJ1-1 | NA | few | TRBV6-1 | TGTGCCAGCAACAGGGTACAGAACACTGAAGCTTTCTTT | CASNRVQNTEAFF
TRBJ2-3 | NA | NA | TRBV6-5 | TGTGCCAGCACGGGGGCAGAGTGGACAGATACGCAGTATTTT | CASTGAEWTDTQYF